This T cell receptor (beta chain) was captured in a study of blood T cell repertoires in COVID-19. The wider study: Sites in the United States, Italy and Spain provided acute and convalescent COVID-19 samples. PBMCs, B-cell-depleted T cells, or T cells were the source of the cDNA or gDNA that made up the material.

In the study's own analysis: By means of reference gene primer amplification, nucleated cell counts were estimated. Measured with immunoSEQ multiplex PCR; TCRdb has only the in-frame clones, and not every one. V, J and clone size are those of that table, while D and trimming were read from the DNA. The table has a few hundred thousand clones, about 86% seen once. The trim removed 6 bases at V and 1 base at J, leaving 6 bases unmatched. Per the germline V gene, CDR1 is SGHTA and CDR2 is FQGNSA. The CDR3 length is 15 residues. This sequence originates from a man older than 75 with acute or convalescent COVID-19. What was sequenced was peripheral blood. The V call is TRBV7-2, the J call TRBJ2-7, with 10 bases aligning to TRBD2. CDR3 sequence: CASRPSGGLSYEQYF. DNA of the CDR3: TGTGCCAGCAGACCTAGCGGGGGCCTTTCCTACGAGCAGTACTTC.